These 20 T cell receptor beta chains came from one sample sequenced in a study of cytomegalovirus exposure and HLA in healthy donors. The PCR made use of 60 Vbeta and 13 Jbeta primers. Some clones are missing from TCRdb's copy, which holds only in-frame ones; the method was immunoSEQ multiplex PCR. Of 230,000 or so clones in the sample, about 90% were seen once. The sequenced sample was PBMCs. These receptors were collected from a girl under 10 years old in good health and CMV-seronegative.

This chain joins TRBV11-2 and TRBJ2-7; 10 positions match TRBD1. The CDR3 sequence is 15 residues long. After removal of 10 bases from V and 4 bases from J, the junction contained 13 bases not matched to a gene. Germline loops: CDR1 SGHAT, CDR2 FQNNGV. The CDR3 sequence: CANSKGQGDLYEQYF. The CDR3 nucleotides are TGTGCCAACTCCAAAGGACAGGGGGACCTGTACGAGCAGTACTTC.

The chain combines TRBV7-9 with TRBJ2-1; 12 positions match TRBD2. Germline-derived CDR1 and CDR2 are SEHNR and FQNEAQ (reference sequence). V was pared by 5 bases and J by 0 bases, with 11 bases of the junction left unmatched. The CDR3 covers 19 residues. The CDR3 coding sequence is TGTGCCAGCAGCGGGCAGACTAGCGGGGGCCCGAGCTCCTACAATGAGCAGTTCTTC. Its translation: CASSGQTSGGPSSYNEQFF. Full variable domain (remainder filled in from reference TRBV7-9 and TRBJ2-1): DTGVSQNPRHKITKRGQNVTFRCDPISEHNRLYWYRQTLGQGPEFLTYFQNEAQLEKSRLLSDRFSAERPKGSFSTLEIQRTEQGDSAMYLCASSGQTSGGPSSYNEQFFGPGTRLTVL.

This chain uses TRBV6-4 with TRBJ2-2; TRBD1 agrees at 12 bases. Germline values: CDR1 MRHNA, CDR2 SNTAGT. V lost 7 bases to trimming and J lost 7 bases; unmatched junction nucleotides: 4. This CDR3 spans 14 amino acids. CDR3 in DNA: TGTGCCAGCATGGGGACAGGGGGCAACGGGGAGCTGTTTTTT. Protein: CASMGTGGNGELFF.

This chain links TRBV6-1 with TRBJ2-7; 10 nucleotides agree with TRBD1. The junction had 11 bases not matched to a gene; V was cut back by 6 bases and J by 6 bases. Germline V gene lookup returns CDR1 MNHNS and CDR2 SASEGT. The CDR3 is 15 residues long. The CDR3 DNA follows: TGTGCCAGCAGCTACGGACAGGGGGTTATGGGCGAGCAGTACTTC. Its protein is CASSYGQGVMGEQYF.

The chain combines TRBV19 with TRBJ1-1; 8 nucleotides agree with TRBD1. Germline CDR1 and CDR2: LNHDA and SQIVND (reference sequence). The CDR3 sequence is 15 residues long. Trimming took 5 bases from V and 0 from J; bases not matched to a gene: 5. CDR3 bases: TGTGCCAGTAGTGAAGACAGGGGTTTGAACACTGAAGCTTTCTTT. Its protein product is CASSEDRGLNTEAFF.

The chain carries TRBV11-2 and TRBJ2-7; 8 nucleotides align to TRBD1. Trimming at V came to 6 bases and at J to 6 bases, leaving 13 bases not matched to a gene. CDR3 length: 15 amino acids. Germline loops: CDR1 SGHAT, CDR2 FQNNGV. The CDR3 DNA reads as TGTGCCAGCAGACCCCCTGGACAGGGTGGGTTCGAGCAGTACTTC. It translates to CASRPPGQGGFEQYF.

This clone occurred once. The chain employs TRBV19 and TRBJ1-5; D is uncertain. This CDR3 spans 13 amino acids. In germline, CDR1 is LNHDA, CDR2 SQIVND (reference sequence). The ends were cut back, 8 bases at V and 5 bases at J, with 13 bases in the middle. The CDR3 region has the DNA TGTGCCAGTGCAAATATTCGGGATCAGCCCCAGCATTTT. Protein product: CASANIRDQPQHF.

The J gene is TRBJ2-1, the V gene TRBV15; D may be TRBD2 (6 bases). The CDR3 totals 15 residues. Germline V gene lookup returns CDR1 LNHNV and CDR2 YYDKDF (reference sequence). V was clipped by 8 bases and J by 8 bases, with 22 bases between them. The CDR3 loop reads CATSARGGVGDEQFF. CDR3 DNA: TGTGCCACCTCCGCCCGCGGAGGGGTAGGCGATGAGCAGTTCTTC.

V gene TRBV19 combines with J gene TRBJ1-1; 7 bases are a match to TRBD1. The CDR3 runs 14 residues. Losses at the gene ends were 3 bases for V and 3 bases for J; bases not matched to a gene: 4. CDR1 and CDR2 (germline): LNHDA, SQIVND (reference sequence). This CDR3 reads CASSMQQGYTEAFF. The CDR3 region has the DNA TGTGCCAGTAGTATGCAACAGGGGTACACTGAAGCTTTCTTT.

The chain combines TRBV7-9 with TRBJ2-1; TRBD2 agrees at 7 bases. The germline V gene has CDR1 SEHNR and CDR2 FQNEAQ (reference sequence). The CDR3 sequence is 10 residues long. The CDR3 nucleotides read TGTGGCCCCGGGGGGAATGAGCAGTTCTTC. It is translated as CGPGGNEQFF.

The rearrangement joins TRBV7-6 to TRBJ1-2; D unresolved. The length of the CDR3 is 12 residues. The V end lost 5 bases, the J end lost 3 bases, and 7 bases lay between the germline ends. Germline values: CDR1 SGHVS, CDR2 FNYEAQ. CDR3 sequence: CASSNGDYGYTF. CDR3 nucleotide sequence: TGTGCCAGCAGCAACGGGGACTATGGCTACACCTTC. Based on the CDR3 plus reference TRBV7-6 and TRBJ1-2, the full variable domain is GAGVSQSPRYKVTKRGQDVALRCDPISGHVSLYWYRQALGQGPEFLTYFNYEAQQDKSGLPNDRFSAERPEGSISTLTIQRTEQRDSAMYRCASSNGDYGYTFGSGTRLTVV.

The J gene is TRBJ1-1, the V gene TRBV19; 8 nucleotides match TRBD1. Germline loops: CDR1 LNHDA, CDR2 SQIVND (reference sequence). The CDR3 has 14 residues. The V segment lost 6 bases and the J segment 6 bases; nucleotides outside the gene matches: 9. The CDR3 region is CASRAGQGIAEAFF. The CDR3 bases are TGTGCCAGTAGGGCCGGACAGGGAATAGCTGAAGCTTTCTTT.

The chain employs TRBV7-9 and TRBJ2-3; weak D call: TRBD2 (5 bases). CDR1 and CDR2 (germline): SEHNR, FQNEAQ (reference sequence). CDR3 size: 14 residues. Trimming stripped 3 bases from V and 2 bases from J, with 9 bases between. DNA for the CDR3: TGTGCCAGCAGCTTCTCGACTAACACAGATACGCAGTATTTT. Its translation is CASSFSTNTDTQYF.

The chain recombines TRBV9 with TRBJ2-1; TRBD1 matches at 10 bases. Per the germline V gene, CDR1 is SGDLS and CDR2 is YYNGEE. V lost 6 bases, J lost 6 bases, and 6 bases stayed unmatched. The CDR3 is made up of 14 amino acids. The CDR3 DNA is TGTGCCAGCACCCGGACAGGGGGGAGCAATGAGCAGTTCTTC. This gives the protein CASTRTGGSNEQFF.

The V and J genes are TRBV28 and TRBJ1-4, with TRBD1 identical over 9 bases. Unmatched junction bases numbered 7, after V lost 5 bases and J lost 6 bases. Germline CDR1 and CDR2: MDHEN and SYDVKM. CDR3 size: 15 residues. CDR3 region: CASSPSDRGDEKLFF. CDR3 DNA sequence: TGTGCCAGCAGTCCCTCGGACAGGGGAGATGAAAAACTGTTTTTT.

The chain recombines TRBV28 with TRBJ2-3; no reliable D call. The CDR3 spans 11 residues. The V gene lost 5 bases and the J gene lost 6 bases, with 6 bases spanning the gap. Germline-derived CDR1 and CDR2 are MDHEN and SYDVKM. The CDR3 spells CASSIGDTQYF. As DNA, the CDR3 is TGTGCCAGCAGTATTGGCGATACGCAGTATTTT.

This sequence joins TRBV5-1 and TRBJ2-2; TRBD2 is a possible D gene (5 bases). The V gene lost 3 bases and the J gene lost 8 bases, with 11 bases spanning the gap. The CDR3 extends over 13 amino acids. Germline CDR1 reads SGHRS; CDR2 reads YFSETQ. CDR3 sequence (DNA): TGCGCCAGCAGCTGGACTTTAGGGGGGGAGCTGTTTTTT. As protein: CASSWTLGGELFF.

This chain links TRBV7-2 with TRBJ1-6, with 9 bases aligning to TRBD1. CDR3 length: 15 residues. V dropped 5 bases and J dropped 9; count of bases not matched to a gene: 8. Germline values: CDR1 SGHTA, CDR2 FQGNSA. The CDR3 nucleotides are TGTGCCAGCAGCCTAAGACAGGGGGTCCTTTCACCCCTCCACTTT. This sequence encodes CASSLRQGVLSPLHF.

This chain links TRBV12-5 with TRBJ2-7; 9 bases are shared with TRBD1. The CDR3 spans 16 residues. The ends lost 5 bases at V and 1 base at J; junction bases unmatched: 9. CDR1 and CDR2 (germline): LGHNT, FRNRAP. CDR3 loop: CASGTRSGTGSYEQYF. CDR3 bases: TGTGCTAGTGGTACGCGATCCGGGACAGGGTCCTACGAGCAGTACTTC.

The genes are TRBV7-3 and TRBJ2-1; TRBD1 agrees at 8 bases. The germline V gene encodes CDR1 SGHTA and CDR2 FQGTGA. Losses at the gene ends were 5 bases for V and 12 bases for J; bases not matched to a gene: 6. CDR3 length equals 12 residues. The CDR3: CASSEGTGVQFF. DNA for the CDR3: TGTGCCAGCAGCGAGGGGACAGGCGTGCAGTTCTTC.